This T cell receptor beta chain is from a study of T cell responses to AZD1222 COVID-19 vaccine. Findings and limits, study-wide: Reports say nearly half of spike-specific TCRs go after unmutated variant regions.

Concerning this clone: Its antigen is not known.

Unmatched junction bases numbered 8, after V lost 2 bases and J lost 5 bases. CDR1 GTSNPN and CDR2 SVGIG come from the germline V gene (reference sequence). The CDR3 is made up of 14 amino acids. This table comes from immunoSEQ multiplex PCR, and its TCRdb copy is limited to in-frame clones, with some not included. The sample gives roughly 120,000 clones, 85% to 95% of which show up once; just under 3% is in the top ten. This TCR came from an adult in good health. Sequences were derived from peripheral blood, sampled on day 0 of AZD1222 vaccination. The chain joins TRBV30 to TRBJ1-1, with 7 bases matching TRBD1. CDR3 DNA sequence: TGTGCCTGGAGTCTAATACAGGGGCAAACTGAAGCTTTCTTT. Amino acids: CAWSLIQGQTEAFF. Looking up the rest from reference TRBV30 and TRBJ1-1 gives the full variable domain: SQTIHQWPATLVQPVGSPLSLECTVEGTSNPNLYWYRQAAGRGLQLLFYSVGIGQISSEVPQNLSASRPQDRQFILSSKKLLLSDSGFYLCAWSLIQGQTEAFFGQGTRLTVV.